This entry concerns a single T cell receptor (beta chain). In the source study's methods: Estimated nucleated cell counts came from reference gene primer amplification. Measured with immunoSEQ multiplex PCR; TCRdb has only the in-frame clones, and not every one. The DNA was the basis for D and trimming; V, J and clone size are from that table. The sample lists tens of thousands of clones; roughly 82% were seen once. These data belong to a study of blood T cell repertoires in COVID-19. For the study at large: COVID-19 samples collected from the United States, Italy and Spain covered acute and convalescent phases. Sources were T cells, B-cell-depleted T cells, or PBMCs; the material itself was cDNA or gDNA.

This CDR3 has 14 amino acids. The ends lost 6 bases at V and 7 bases at J; junction bases unmatched: 11. From germline, CDR1 is MRHNA and CDR2 SNTAGT. The TCR originated in a man between 60 and 70 years old with acute or convalescent COVID-19. The sample was peripheral blood. The genes are TRBV6-4 and TRBJ1-1; 7 nucleotides agree with TRBD1. CDR3 loop: CASSSFAGGLEAFF. CDR3 coding DNA: TGTGCCAGCAGCTCTTTCGCAGGGGGACTTGAAGCTTTCTTT.